This T cell receptor (beta chain) is from a study of PD-L1 blockade in urothelial cancer. Whole-study context: Blood gave a median about 150,000 T cells.

Profiling relied on immunoSEQ multiplex PCR, and the TCRdb table lists in-frame clones only, not all of them. The sample carries approximately 50,000 clones, around nine tenths recorded once. Trimming left V 7 bases short and J 7 bases short, with 10 bases between. Germline V gene lookup returns CDR1 MDHEN and CDR2 SYDVKM. This CDR3 has 12 amino acids. The sample consisted of PBMCs, taken around atezolizumab (anti-PD-L1) treatment. The sequence came from a man between 60 and 70 years old with urothelial cancer. The rearrangement uses TRBV28 and TRBJ1-4; possible D gene TRBD1, 5 bases. CDR3 bases: TGTGCCAGCACCTTGGGGGGTGAAAAACTGTTTTTT. This sequence encodes CASTLGGEKLFF.